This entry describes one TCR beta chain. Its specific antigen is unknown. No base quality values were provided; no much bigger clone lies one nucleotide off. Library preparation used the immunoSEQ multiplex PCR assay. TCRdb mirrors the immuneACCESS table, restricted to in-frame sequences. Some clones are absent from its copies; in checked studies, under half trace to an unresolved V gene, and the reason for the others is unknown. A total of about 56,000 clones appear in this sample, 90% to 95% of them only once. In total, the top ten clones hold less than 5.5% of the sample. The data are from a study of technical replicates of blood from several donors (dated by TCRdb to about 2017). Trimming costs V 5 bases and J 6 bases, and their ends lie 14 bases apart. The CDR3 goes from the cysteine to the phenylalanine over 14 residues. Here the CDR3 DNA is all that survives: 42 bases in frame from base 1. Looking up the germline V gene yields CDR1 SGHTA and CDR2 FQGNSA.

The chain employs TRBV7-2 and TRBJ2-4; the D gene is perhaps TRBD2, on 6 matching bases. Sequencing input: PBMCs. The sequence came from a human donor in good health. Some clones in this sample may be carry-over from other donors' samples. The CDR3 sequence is CASSRGGVGNIQYF. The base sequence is TGTGCCAGCAGCCGCGGCGGGGTTGGAAACATTCAGTACTTC.